Following are 14 T cell receptor beta chains from one sample sequenced in a study of shared clonotypes between healthy human individuals. Assay: immunoSEQ multiplex PCR; the TCRdb copy retains only in-frame clones and omits some. The sample has about 490,000 clones, around three quarters seen once. The material sequenced was PBMCs. Every receptor here comes from a woman in her 40s in good health. Some clones in this sample may be carry-over from other donors' samples.

The chain links TRBV10-3 to TRBJ1-2, with TRBD1 identical over 8 bases. Germline trimming cut 1 base from V and 5 bases from J; bases unmatched to any gene: 9. The CDR3 covers 16 residues. The germline V gene has CDR1 ENHRY and CDR2 SYGVKD. This CDR3 reads CAISELGTGRGYGYTF. As DNA, the CDR3 is TGTGCCATCAGTGAGTTAGGGACAGGCCGGGGGTATGGCTACACCTTC.

The chain joins TRBV15 to TRBJ2-7; possible D gene TRBD1, 6 bases. In germline, CDR1 is LNHNV, CDR2 YYDKDF (reference sequence). The CDR3 sequence is 15 residues long. Trimming pared 0 bases from V and 5 bases from J, leaving 14 bases between. CDR3 in amino acids: CATSRDSGRGNEQYF. The DNA of the CDR3 is TGTGCCACCAGCAGAGACAGTGGCAGGGGAAACGAGCAGTACTTC.

This clone was picked up one time. The V call is TRBV15, the J call TRBJ2-1, with 7 bases matching TRBD1. The J segment lost 7 bases and the V segment lost 3 bases, leaving 0 bases of the junction unmatched. The CDR3 length is 12 residues. Germline assignment: CDR1 LNHNV and CDR2 YYDKDF (reference sequence). CDR3 coding DNA: TGTGCCACCAGCAGGGACAGGAATGAGCAGTTCTTC. This codes for CATSRDRNEQFF.

The rearrangement links TRBV30 to TRBJ2-1, with D perhaps matching TRBD1 (6 bases). The CDR3 sequence is 11 residues long. Trimming removed 3 bases from V and 6 bases from J, with 6 bases in between. Germline V lookup: CDR1 GTSNPN, CDR2 SVGIG (reference sequence). The CDR3 DNA reads TGTGCCTGGAGAGGGGGCAATGAGCAGTTCTTC. This translates into CAWRGGNEQFF.

The J gene is TRBJ2-1, the V gene TRBV4-3; D ambiguous. Germline assignment: CDR1 LGHNA and CDR2 YSLEER. CDR3 size: 14 residues. V shed 2 bases and J shed 6 bases, with 11 bases lying between them. CDR3 DNA sequence: TGCGCCAGCAGCCAAAACACCGTAGTCAATGAGCAGTTCTTC. This gives the protein CASSQNTVVNEQFF.

The chain combines TRBV30 with TRBJ2-2, with D possibly called TRBD1 or TRBD2 (5 bases each). Per germline, CDR1 GTSNPN and CDR2 SVGIG (reference sequence). The germline V and J ends were trimmed by 5 bases and 6 bases, with 16 bases remaining between them. The CDR3 contains 14 residues. CDR3 DNA: TGTGCCTGGGCCGGGACCGCCTTCTCCGGGGAGCTGTTTTTT. As protein: CAWAGTAFSGELFF.

The J gene is TRBJ1-1, the V gene TRBV11-2, with TRBD1 matching over 7 bases. This CDR3 region has 13 residues. Germline CDR1 reads SGHAT; CDR2 reads FQNNGV. The junction had 2 bases not matched to a gene; V was cut back by 6 bases and J by 1 base. CDR3 DNA: TGTGCCAGCAGAAACAGGGGGAACACTGAAGCTTTCTTT. It codes for CASRNRGNTEAFF.

V usage is TRBV7-2 and J usage is TRBJ2-2; 7 bases are shared with TRBD1. The J segment lost 2 bases and the V segment lost 10 bases, leaving 13 bases of the junction unmatched. Germline V CDR1 and CDR2: SGHTA, FQGNSA. There are 16 residues in the CDR3. This CDR3 is CAIGPRTGTNTGELFF. CDR3 DNA: TGTGCCATAGGACCCCGGACAGGAACCAACACCGGGGAGCTGTTTTTT.

The chain is built from TRBV5-6 and TRBJ2-3; 8 nucleotides match TRBD2. Germline V gene data show CDR1 as SGHDT and CDR2 as YYEEEE. There are 14 residues in the CDR3. J gave up 5 bases and V 7 bases, and 9 bases lay outside the gene matches. The CDR3 nucleotides read TGTGCCAGCCAACCGGGACTAGAGAAAGATACGCAGTATTTT. Protein: CASQPGLEKDTQYF.

The sample holds a few counts of this clone. This rearrangement joins TRBV5-1 to TRBJ2-2; tentatively, D is TRBD2 (5 bases). Trimming stripped 0 bases from V and 4 bases from J, with 13 bases between. Germline CDR1 and CDR2: SGHRS and YFSETQ. The CDR3 runs 16 residues. CDR3 bases: TGCGCCAGCAGCTTGGCTGTCCTAGCTAGCACCGGGGAGCTGTTTTTT. Protein: CASSLAVLASTGELFF. Drawing the rest from reference TRBV5-1 and TRBJ2-2, the complete variable domain is KAGVTQTPRYLIKTRGQQVTLSCSPISGHRSVSWYQQTPGQGLQFLFEYFSETQRNKGNFPGRFSGRQFSNSRSEMNVSTLELGDSALYLCASSLAVLASTGELFFGEGSRLTVL.

This clone was observed a single time. The rearrangement links TRBV27 to TRBJ1-1; D unclear. Germline V gives CDR1 MNHEY, CDR2 SMNVEV (reference sequence). V lost 6 bases and J lost 1, with 12 bases in between. There are 14 residues in the CDR3. CDR3 protein: CASSRNDGNTEAFF. The CDR3 DNA reads TGTGCCAGCAGCCGTAATGACGGGAACACTGAAGCTTTCTTT.

This sequence joins TRBV6-6 and TRBJ1-5, with TRBD1 as a possible D gene (5 bases). Trimming shortened V by 1 base and J by 2 bases, and 9 bases separated the two germline ends. The CDR3 has 15 amino acids. Germline CDR1 is MNHNY and CDR2 is SVGAGI (reference sequence). CDR3 in amino acids: CASSYFRAGNQPQHF. In DNA form, the CDR3 reads TGTGCCAGCAGTTACTTCAGGGCTGGCAATCAGCCCCAGCATTTT.

The chain employs TRBV6-5 and TRBJ2-1; weak D call: TRBD1 (6 bases). CDR3 length equals 14 residues. Trimming pared 8 bases from V and 1 base from J, leaving 12 bases between. The germline gives CDR1 MNHEY, CDR2 SVGAGI. CDR3 DNA: TGTGCCAGCTATCCCCAGGGGTCCTACAATGAGCAGTTCTTC. Residues: CASYPQGSYNEQFF.

The chain has TRBV6-5 and TRBJ2-7; 9 bases map to TRBD1. Trimming took 5 bases from V and 3 from J; bases not matched to a gene: 5. This CDR3 is built from 14 residues. Germline CDR1 is MNHEY and CDR2 is SVGAGI. The CDR3 DNA sequence: TGTGCCAGCAGTACTGGGACAGGGATCTACGAGCAGTACTTC. This gives the protein CASSTGTGIYEQYF.